This T cell receptor beta chain was obtained from a study of response to subunit inactivated influenza vaccine. Germline V gene sequence: CDR1 PRHDT, CDR2 FYEKMQ (reference sequence). V lost 4 bases and J 4 bases, leaving 13 bases between the germline ends. This CDR3 has 14 amino acids. MiXCR was run by TCRdb on the RT-PCR reads, yielding one entry per CDR3 protein. The table records 550,000 to 650,000 distinct CDR3 sequences, 10% to 15% of them present only once. Remarks on this clonotype: Its antigen is not identified.

General study findings and limits: With each seasonal influenza vaccination, the authors suggested, few new T cells are recruited.

Sequences were derived from PBMCs from blood, sampled on the day of vaccination. This sequence originates from a man aged 45-60 years who received an inactivated influenza vaccine. The chain carries TRBV13 and TRBJ2-5; either TRBD1 or TRBD2 may supply D (5 bases each). The CDR3 loop is CASSSPGTTETQYF. CDR3 sequence (DNA): TGTGCCAGCAGCTCACCAGGGACGACAGAGACCCAGTACTTC. Full variable domain (outside the CDR3, taken from reference TRBV13 and TRBJ2-5): AAGVIQSPRHLIKEKRETATLKCYPIPRHDTVYWYQQGPGQDPQFLISFYEKMQSDKGSIPDRFSAQQFSDYHSELNMSSLELGDSALYFCASSSPGTTETQYFGPGTRLLVL.